This passage covers 32 T cell receptor beta chains from one sample sequenced in a study of T cells in Graves' hyperthyroidism and ophthalmopathy. RNA transcripts yielded amplified TCR beta CDR3 regions. With the HTBI primer set, the TCR CDR3 went through a first round of RT-PCR. TCRdb reprocessed the multiplex PCR reads via MiXCR and lists one record per CDR3 protein. The table lists some 490,000 distinct CDR3 sequences, around 15% of them singletons. Sequencing used blood. All receptors come from a woman aged 25-40 years with Graves' ophthalmopathy.

This clonotype was recorded many times. The chain carries TRBV28 and TRBJ2-1, with D perhaps matching TRBD2 (5 bases). Germline loops: CDR1 MDHEN, CDR2 SYDVKM. The CDR3 has 13 residues. V gave up 7 bases and J gave up 7 bases, with 14 bases separating them. CDR3 DNA: TGTGCCAGCATCAAGGACTCACTTAATGAGCAGTTCTTC. Protein sequence: CASIKDSLNEQFF.

The chain recombines TRBV4-1 with TRBJ2-5; weak D call: TRBD2 (5 bases). Trimming took 6 bases from V and 5 from J, leaving 19 bases between them. CDR3 length: 15 residues. Germline assignment: CDR1 MGHRA and CDR2 YSYEKL. CDR3 DNA: TGCGCCAGCAGTCCCGGCACTAGGATTACGGAGACCCAGTACTTC. Its translation: CASSPGTRITETQYF.

This chain joins TRBV27 and TRBJ1-4; D not resolved. The CDR3 runs 15 residues. V shed 2 bases and J shed 5 bases, with 12 bases lying between them. Germline lookup yields CDR1 MNHEY and CDR2 SMNVEV (reference sequence). The CDR3 spells CASSLSPWENEKLFF. For the CDR3, the DNA is TGTGCCAGCAGTTTAAGCCCGTGGGAGAATGAAAAACTGTTTTTT.

The chain joins TRBV7-9 to TRBJ2-2; TRBD2 might be the D (6 bases). Germline V gene data show CDR1 as SEHNR and CDR2 as FQNEAQ (reference sequence). Trimming removed 3 bases from V and 4 bases from J, with 12 bases in between. This CDR3 region has 15 residues. The CDR3, as DNA: TGTGCCAGCAGCTTTCGGCAGGGAGGCACCGGGGAGCTGTTTTTT. Translation gives CASSFRQGGTGELFF.

The genes are TRBV7-2 and TRBJ1-4; D is unclear. Germline V gene sequence: CDR1 SGHTA, CDR2 FQGNSA. The CDR3 is 13 residues long. The V and J ends lost 6 bases and 5 bases respectively, with 10 bases between them. CDR3 DNA: TGTGCCAGCAGTGAAGACGGAAATGAAAAACTGTTTTTT. This encodes CASSEDGNEKLFF.

The chain combines TRBV25-1 with TRBJ1-2, with TRBD1 matching over 8 bases. Looked up from germline, CDR1 is MGHDK and CDR2 is SYGVNS. The CDR3 loop spans 16 amino acids. V shed 8 bases, J shed 2 bases, and the junction held 13 bases outside the gene matches. In DNA, the CDR3 is TGTGCCAGCCCCCGGGACAGGAGATATACAAACTATGGCTACACCTTC. This gives the protein CASPRDRRYTNYGYTF.

This chain joins TRBV12-3 or TRBV12-4 and TRBJ2-3, with a possible D match to TRBD1 (6 bases). The CDR3 length is 16 residues. V was pared by 7 bases and J by 2 bases, with 19 bases between. The CDR3 region is CASTRGIAQSTDTQYF. CDR3 bases: TGTGCCAGCACCAGGGGAATAGCGCAATCCACAGATACGCAGTATTTT.

As regards this clonotype: It may be a read error: a sequence one base away is much more abundant. The chain recombines TRBV5-1 with TRBJ1-2; TRBD1 agrees at 9 bases. From germline, CDR1 is SGHRS and CDR2 YFSETQ. This CDR3 has 15 amino acids. The CDR3 DNA sequence: TGCGCCAGCAGCTTAGGACAGGGGAGGGACTATGGCTACGCCTTC. This gives the protein CASSLGQGRDYGYAF.

Ten or more counts support this clonotype. The chain is built from TRBV20-1 and TRBJ2-2; D is possibly TRBD1 (6 bases). V was clipped by 3 bases and J by 5 bases, with 13 bases between them. Germline lookup yields CDR1 DFQATT and CDR2 SNEGSKA (reference sequence). CDR3 size: 14 residues. The CDR3 DNA follows: TGCAGTGCTAGTGATCCAGGGGTTACCGGGGAGCTGTTTTTT. It codes for CSASDPGVTGELFF.

This clonotype was picked up many times. V and J are TRBV6-2 or TRBV6-3 and TRBJ2-7; D is uncertain. CDR1 is MNHEY and CDR2 is SVGEGT in the germline V gene. V shed 2 bases and J shed 2 bases, with 13 bases lying between them. This CDR3 contains 15 residues. The CDR3 nucleotides read TGTGCCAGCAGTTACGGGCACTCCGCCCCCTACGAGCAGTACTTC. Its translation: CASSYGHSAPYEQYF.

This clonotype was picked up a small number of times. V usage is TRBV4-1 and J usage is TRBJ1-2; D is perhaps TRBD1 (5 bases). CDR1 and CDR2 from the germline V gene are MGHRA and YSYEKL. The CDR3 length is 14 residues. V was pared by 3 bases and J by 8 bases, with 16 bases between. CDR3 sequence: CASSQPGQGRGYTF. As DNA, the CDR3 is TGCGCCAGCAGCCAGCCCGGGCAGGGACGAGGCTACACCTTC.

The J gene is TRBJ2-7, the V gene TRBV19; D is possibly TRBD1 (5 bases). V was shortened by 3 bases and J by 3 bases, with 12 bases between the two germline ends. Looked up from germline, CDR1 is LNHDA and CDR2 is SQIVND (reference sequence). The CDR3 runs to 14 residues. The CDR3 DNA sequence: TGTGCCAGTAGTATCCCAGGGATGGTCTACGAGCAGTACTTC. It is translated as CASSIPGMVYEQYF.

This chain links TRBV10-3 with TRBJ1-1; D unresolved. V shed 2 bases and J shed 1 base, with 8 bases lying between them. The germline V gene has CDR1 ENHRY and CDR2 SYGVKD. This CDR3 has 14 amino acids. CDR3 DNA sequence: TGTGCCATCAGTGAGAGTGCAGAGAACACTGAAGCTTTCTTT. Translating it yields CAISESAENTEAFF.

This clonotype has a handful of counts. V is TRBV28 and J is TRBJ2-3; 11 bases map to TRBD2. The V gene's germline CDR1 is MDHEN and CDR2 SYDVKM. Germline trimming cut 11 bases from V and 4 bases from J; bases unmatched to any gene: 14. This CDR3 contains 16 residues. CDR3 DNA sequence: TGTGCCGGGAATCGGGCTAGCGGGAGGATGTCAGATACGCAGTATTTT. Translating it yields CAGNRASGRMSDTQYF.

This clonotype was counted a few times. The chain recombines TRBV9 with TRBJ1-1; the D gene is possibly TRBD1 (5 bases). Trimming shortened V by 3 bases and J by 0 bases, and 18 bases separated the two germline ends. Germline CDR1 and CDR2: SGDLS and YYNGEE. The CDR3 loop spans 17 amino acids. The CDR3 reads CASSAPRGGRVNTEAFF. In nucleotides, the CDR3 is TGTGCCAGCAGCGCCCCCCGAGGAGGCAGGGTGAACACTGAAGCTTTCTTT.

This clonotype was counted at least ten times. The J gene is TRBJ2-1, the V gene TRBV14; D uncertain. From germline, CDR1 is SGHDN and CDR2 FVKESK. This CDR3 contains 15 residues. Trimming stripped 3 bases from V and 1 base from J, with 10 bases between. The CDR3 loop reads CASSHLGRSYNEQFF. DNA of the CDR3: TGTGCCAGCAGCCATCTAGGCCGGTCCTACAATGAGCAGTTCTTC.

A few counts support this clonotype. The chain employs TRBV11-2 and TRBJ2-1; 7 bases line up with TRBD1. The V gene end was trimmed by 3 bases and the J gene end by 3 bases; junction bases not matched to a gene: 8. The CDR3 totals 16 residues. The V gene's germline CDR1 is SGHAT and CDR2 FQNNGV. CDR3 nucleotides: TGTGCCAGCAGCTTTTACAGGGGACGACACTACAATGAGCAGTTCTTC. This encodes CASSFYRGRHYNEQFF.

The sample holds many counts of this clonotype. The genes are TRBV18 and TRBJ2-2; no firm D call. This CDR3 comprises 12 residues. The V gene lost 6 bases and the J gene lost 2 bases, with 4 bases spanning the gap. Looked up from germline, CDR1 is KGHSH and CDR2 is LQKENI. CDR3 in DNA: TGTGCCAGCTCGACAAACACCGGGGAGCTGTTTTTT. This codes for CASSTNTGELFF. The full variable domain, in which reference TRBV18 and TRBJ2-2 provide the parts outside the CDR3, is NAGVMQNPRHLVRRRGQEARLRCSPMKGHSHVYWYRQLPEEGLKFMVYLQKENIIDESGMPKERFSAEFPKEGPSILRIQQVVRGDSAAYFCASSTNTGELFFGEGSRLTVL.

This clonotype appeared many times. The chain employs TRBV28 and TRBJ1-5; D not certain. This CDR3 spans 17 amino acids. Trimming pared 7 bases from V and 9 bases from J, leaving 28 bases between. CDR1 is MDHEN, CDR2 SYDVKM, per germline. The CDR3 loop is CASMGWQAPERGRPQHF. The CDR3 coding sequence is TGTGCCAGCATGGGTTGGCAGGCGCCCGAACGCGGGAGGCCCCAGCATTTT.

This clonotype appeared many times. The chain combines TRBV20-1 with TRBJ2-7; TRBD2 agrees at 14 bases. The CDR3 has 14 amino acids. The V and J ends lost 4 bases and 4 bases, in that order; junction bases with no gene match: 3. Germline lookup yields CDR1 DFQATT and CDR2 SNEGSKA (reference sequence). The CDR3 nucleotides are TGCAGTGCTACCGGGACTAGCGGGAGATACGAGCAGTACTTC. This sequence encodes CSATGTSGRYEQYF.

The chain employs TRBV2 and TRBJ2-5; D may be TRBD2 (6 bases). This CDR3 region has 15 residues. Germline V gene lookup returns CDR1 SNHLY and CDR2 FYNNEI. V lost 2 bases, J lost 5 bases, and 15 bases lay in between. DNA for the CDR3: TGTGCCAGCAGTGAATATACGGGGGAATACGAGACCCAGTACTTC. Translating gives CASSEYTGEYETQYF.

V usage is TRBV7-2 and J usage is TRBJ2-2; D is possibly TRBD1 or TRBD2 (8 bases each). Trimming cost V 5 bases and J 1 base, with 14 bases left between them. CDR3 length equals 16 residues. Germline V CDR1 and CDR2: SGHTA, FQGNSA. The CDR3: CASSAGGQVNTGELFF. The CDR3 DNA sequence: TGTGCCAGCAGCGCGGGGGGACAGGTGAACACCGGGGAGCTGTTTTTT.

At least ten counts were recorded for this clonotype. The chain joins TRBV30 to TRBJ2-7, with 7 positions matching TRBD2. Trimming cost V 0 bases and J 1 base; bases outside gene matches: 3. The germline CDR1 and CDR2 sequences are GTSNPN and SVGIG (reference sequence). The CDR3 has 14 amino acids. CDR3 coding DNA: TGTGCCTGGAGTGTACTGGGGGGGTCCTACGAGCAGTACTTC. Its translation is CAWSVLGGSYEQYF.

The rearrangement uses TRBV7-2 and TRBJ1-1, with TRBD1 matching over 7 bases. Germline CDR1 and CDR2: SGHTA and FQGNSA. V dropped 4 bases and J dropped 3; count of bases not matched to a gene: 11. CDR3 length: 16 amino acids. The CDR3 protein is CASSSPQGGLYTEAFF. CDR3 in DNA: TGTGCCAGCAGCTCCCCTCAGGGGGGTTTATACACTGAAGCTTTCTTT.

This clonotype was observed at least ten times. The rearrangement uses TRBV20-1 and TRBJ2-3; 11 bases agree with TRBD2. Trimming cost V 6 bases and J 0 bases; bases outside gene matches: 23. The CDR3 spans 21 residues. CDR1 is DFQATT and CDR2 is SNEGSKA in the germline V gene (reference sequence). CDR3: CSAHNIPGLAEKITSTDTQYF. The CDR3 coding sequence is TGCAGTGCCCATAATATTCCGGGACTAGCGGAGAAAATAACTAGCACAGATACGCAGTATTTT.

This clonotype was counted many times. The chain recombines TRBV28 with TRBJ1-1; D remains unclear. This CDR3 is built from 13 residues. V gave up 1 base and J gave up 1 base, with 4 bases separating them. Germline V gives CDR1 MDHEN, CDR2 SYDVKM. CDR3 sequence: CASSLYPNTEAFF. The CDR3 region has the DNA TGTGCCAGCAGTTTATACCCGAACACTGAAGCTTTCTTT.

The chain joins TRBV7-2 to TRBJ2-7; 9 nucleotides line up with TRBD1. Germline CDR1 is SGHTA and CDR2 is FQGNSA. Losses at the gene ends were 7 bases for V and 3 bases for J; bases not matched to a gene: 10. The CDR3 contains 15 residues. Here the CDR3 DNA reads TGTGCCAGCACCCGCCGGACAGGGGTGAACTACGAGCAGTACTTC. As protein: CASTRRTGVNYEQYF. The full variable domain, with the rest looked up from reference TRBV7-2 and TRBJ2-7, is GAGVSQSPSNKVTEKGKDVELRCDPISGHTALYWYRQSLGQGLEFLIYFQGNSAPDKSGLPSDRFSAERTGGSVSTLTIQRTQQEDSAVYLCASTRRTGVNYEQYFGPGTRLTVT.

This clonotype showed up many times. The V call is TRBV20-1, the J call TRBJ2-1, with D unclear. This CDR3 has 13 residues. Trimming took off 7 bases at V and 8 bases at J, with 18 bases between the two ends. Germline CDR1 DFQATT, CDR2 SNEGSKA (reference sequence). The CDR3 region is CSGTLVAGDEQFF. DNA of the CDR3: TGCAGTGGGACGCTTGTAGCTGGCGATGAGCAGTTCTTC.

This clonotype appeared many times. This chain connects TRBV12-3 or TRBV12-4 to TRBJ2-7; no reliable D call. This CDR3 has 14 amino acids. V was shortened by 3 bases and J by 4 bases, with 13 bases between the two germline ends. CDR3 protein: CASSFRQDGYEQYF. For the CDR3, the DNA is TGTGCCAGCAGTTTCCGGCAGGATGGATACGAGCAGTACTTC.

The chain couples TRBV7-9 to TRBJ2-7; no reliable D call. CDR3 length: 14 amino acids. CDR1 and CDR2 from the germline V gene are SEHNR and FQNEAQ (reference sequence). Deletions cut 2 bases from V and 2 bases from J, with 10 bases between. The CDR3 reads CASSLFFRPYEQYF. The CDR3, as DNA: TGTGCCAGCAGCTTATTTTTCAGACCCTACGAGCAGTACTTC.

The V call is TRBV19, the J call TRBJ2-2; D remains ambiguous. This CDR3 is 16 amino acids long. Trimming removed 7 bases from V and 0 bases from J, with 15 bases in between. Germline CDR1 LNHDA, CDR2 SQIVND (reference sequence). The CDR3 reads CASKPIRQANTGELFF. The CDR3 DNA reads TGTGCCAGTAAGCCTATTAGGCAGGCGAACACCGGGGAGCTGTTTTTT.

The V call is TRBV13, the J call TRBJ2-2, with 8 bases lining up with TRBD2. CDR1 is PRHDT and CDR2 is FYEKMQ in the germline V gene (reference sequence). The V segment lost 5 bases and the J segment 4 bases; nucleotides outside the gene matches: 6. This CDR3 is built from 15 residues. This CDR3 is CASSPGLDPTGELFF. CDR3 in DNA: TGTGCCAGCAGCCCGGGACTAGACCCCACCGGGGAGCTGTTTTTT.